This T cell receptor beta chain appears in the sequencing data of a study of CXCR3-negative and CXCR3-positive naive CD8 T cells. Note on this clonotype: Antigen unknown.

The CDR3 runs to 15 residues. Germline V CDR1 and CDR2: SGHTA, FQGTGA. With UMI labels, 5' RACE was used to prepare the TRB cDNA libraries. TCRdb re-called the 5' RACE reads; every CDR3 protein appears as one record, without DNA. The sample includes about 98,000 distinct CDR3 sequences. Study-level points and caveats: TRB CDR3 hydrophobicity was greater in CXCR3-positive naive cells than in CXCR3-negative naive cells. Comparably high diversity was seen in both naive subsets, and much lower diversity in memory CD8+ cells. Memory, not naive, CXCR3-negative and CXCR3-positive cells differed in TRBV-TRBJ usage. Cryopreserved PBMCs had partly decreased CXCR3 expression; fresh PBMCs were used in most assays.

V is TRBV7-3 and J is TRBJ2-3; checking the TCRdb D call of TRBD1 is not possible without DNA. The specimen sequenced was naive CXCR3+ CD8+ T cells from blood. Subset here: CD45RO-CCR7+CD27+CD95- naive CD8+ T cells expressing CXCR3 (TNR3+). The sequence was obtained from a human donor in good health. Some clones in this sample may be carry-over from other donors' samples. This CDR3 reads CASSRTGGAYDTQYF.